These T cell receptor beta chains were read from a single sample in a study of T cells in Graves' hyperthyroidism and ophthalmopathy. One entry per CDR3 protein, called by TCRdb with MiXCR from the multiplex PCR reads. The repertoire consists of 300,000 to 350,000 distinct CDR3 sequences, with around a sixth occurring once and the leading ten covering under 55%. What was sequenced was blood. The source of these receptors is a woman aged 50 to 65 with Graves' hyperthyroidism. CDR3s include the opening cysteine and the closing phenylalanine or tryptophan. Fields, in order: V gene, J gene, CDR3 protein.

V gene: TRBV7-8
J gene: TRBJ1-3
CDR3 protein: CASSSGTLTSGNTIYF

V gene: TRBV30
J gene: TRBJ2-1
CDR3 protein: CAWSLAGGGYNEQFF

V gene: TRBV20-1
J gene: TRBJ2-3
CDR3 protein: CSARGGGGRAKDTQYF

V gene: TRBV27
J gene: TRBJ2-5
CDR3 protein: CASSLTAGGAWETQYF

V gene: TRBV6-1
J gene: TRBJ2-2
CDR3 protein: CASTSTGTNTGELFF

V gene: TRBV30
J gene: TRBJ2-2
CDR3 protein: CAWSVSGFTGELFF

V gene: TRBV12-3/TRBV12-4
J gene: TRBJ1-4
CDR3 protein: CASSLGHEKLFF

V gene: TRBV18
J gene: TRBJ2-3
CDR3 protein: CASSALVADTQYF

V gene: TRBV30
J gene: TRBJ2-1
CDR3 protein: CAWKQGYNEQFF

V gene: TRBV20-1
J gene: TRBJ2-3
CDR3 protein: CSAIPGTGYADTQYF

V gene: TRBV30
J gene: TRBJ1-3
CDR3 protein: CAWGYRTYSGNTIYF

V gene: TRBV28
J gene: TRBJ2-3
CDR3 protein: CASSSAVPRDTQYF

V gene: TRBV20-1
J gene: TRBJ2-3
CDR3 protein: CSARIPTSGGWDTQYF

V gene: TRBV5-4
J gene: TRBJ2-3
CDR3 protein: CASSWSGVADTQYF

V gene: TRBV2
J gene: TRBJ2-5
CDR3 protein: CASSVLGKETQYF

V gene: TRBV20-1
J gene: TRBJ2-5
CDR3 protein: CSAKRGGTGETQYF

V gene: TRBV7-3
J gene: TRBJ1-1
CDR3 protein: CATGRTVNTEAFF

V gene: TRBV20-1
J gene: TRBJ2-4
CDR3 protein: CSAFRQGQKGMDIQYF

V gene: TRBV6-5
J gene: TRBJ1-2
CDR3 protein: CASSYTGTGHPGYTF

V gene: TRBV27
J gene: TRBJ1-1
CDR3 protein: CASSLSMGGFAEAFF

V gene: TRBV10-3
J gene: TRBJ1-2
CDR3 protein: CAINSGGSNYGYTF

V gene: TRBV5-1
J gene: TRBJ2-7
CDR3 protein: CASSVTGDEQYF

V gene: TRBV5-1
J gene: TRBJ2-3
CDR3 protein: CASSTYVIQRDRKDTQYF

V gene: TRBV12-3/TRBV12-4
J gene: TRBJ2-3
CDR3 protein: CASNLAGGFTDTQYF

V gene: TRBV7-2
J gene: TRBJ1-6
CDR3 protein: CASSHDRANSPLHF

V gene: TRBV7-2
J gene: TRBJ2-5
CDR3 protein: CASTSSETQYF

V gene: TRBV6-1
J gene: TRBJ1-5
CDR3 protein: CASSYAPAGAGQPQHF

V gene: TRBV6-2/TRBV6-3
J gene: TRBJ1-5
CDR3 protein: CASSVLGRAQHF

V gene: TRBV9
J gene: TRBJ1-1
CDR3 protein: CASSSHSGTEAFF

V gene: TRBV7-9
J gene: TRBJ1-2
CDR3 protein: CASSYPGGSAGGYTF

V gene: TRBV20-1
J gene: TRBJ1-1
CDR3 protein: CSARPVGTGGTEAFF

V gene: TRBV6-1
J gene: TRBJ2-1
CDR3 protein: CASCPSVSSYNEQFF

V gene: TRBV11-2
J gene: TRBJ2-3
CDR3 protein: CASRIGTSGGATDTQYF

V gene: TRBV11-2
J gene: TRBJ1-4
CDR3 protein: CASSANGGKLFF

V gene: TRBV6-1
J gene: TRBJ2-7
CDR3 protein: CASNLGVEGAPYEQYF

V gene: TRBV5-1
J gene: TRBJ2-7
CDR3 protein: CASSPGTVNYEQYF

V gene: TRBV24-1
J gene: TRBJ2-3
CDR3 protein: CATSDPPGLAASTDTQYF

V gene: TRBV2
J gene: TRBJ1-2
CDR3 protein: CATSTRNGGYTF

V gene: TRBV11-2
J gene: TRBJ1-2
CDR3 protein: CASSPTGTGASFGYTF

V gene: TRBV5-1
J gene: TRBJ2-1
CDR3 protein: CASSLGGGEIYEQFF

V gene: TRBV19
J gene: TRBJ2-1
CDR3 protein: CASRTFSGRGDEQFF

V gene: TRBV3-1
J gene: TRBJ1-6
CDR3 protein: CASSQDGGFGSPLHF

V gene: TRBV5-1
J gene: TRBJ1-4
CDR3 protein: CASSSGQLATNEKLFF

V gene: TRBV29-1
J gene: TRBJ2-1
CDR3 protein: CSVESDVSYNEQFF

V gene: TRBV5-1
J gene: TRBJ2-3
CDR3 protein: CASSLAESGSDTQYF

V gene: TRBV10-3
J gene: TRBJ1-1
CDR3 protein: CAITGDNTEAFF

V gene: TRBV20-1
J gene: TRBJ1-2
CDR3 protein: CSASGQGVVGYTF